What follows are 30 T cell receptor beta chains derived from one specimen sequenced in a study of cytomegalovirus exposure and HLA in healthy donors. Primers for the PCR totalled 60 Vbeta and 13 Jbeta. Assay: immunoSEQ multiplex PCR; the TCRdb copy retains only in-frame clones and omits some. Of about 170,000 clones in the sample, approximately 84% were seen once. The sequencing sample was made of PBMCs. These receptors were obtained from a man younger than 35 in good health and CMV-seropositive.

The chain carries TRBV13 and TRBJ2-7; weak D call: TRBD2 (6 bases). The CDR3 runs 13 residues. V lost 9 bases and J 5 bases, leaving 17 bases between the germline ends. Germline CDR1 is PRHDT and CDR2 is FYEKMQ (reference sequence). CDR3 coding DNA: TGTGCCAGTCAACGGCGCGGGGCCGACGAGCAGTACTTC. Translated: CASQRRGADEQYF.

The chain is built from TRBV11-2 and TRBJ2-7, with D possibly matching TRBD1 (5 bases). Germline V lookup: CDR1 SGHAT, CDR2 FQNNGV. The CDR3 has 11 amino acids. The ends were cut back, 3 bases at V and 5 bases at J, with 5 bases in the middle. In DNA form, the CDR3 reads TGTGCCAGCAGCTTCAGGGACGAGCAGTACTTC. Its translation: CASSFRDEQYF.

CDR3 in DNA: TGTGCCAGCAGCCCAGGGAGGTCGAACACTGAAGCTTTCTTT. Amino acid sequence: CASSPGRSNTEAFF. This chain uses TRBV7-6 with TRBJ1-1, with D possibly matching TRBD1 (5 bases). The germline V gene encodes CDR1 SGHVS and CDR2 FNYEAQ. This CDR3 contains 14 residues. V was trimmed by 5 bases and J by 1 base, leaving 11 bases between them.

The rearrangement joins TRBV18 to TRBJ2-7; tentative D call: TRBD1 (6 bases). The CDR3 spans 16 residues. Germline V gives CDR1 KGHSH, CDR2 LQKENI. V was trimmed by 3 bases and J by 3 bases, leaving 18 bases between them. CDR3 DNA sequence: TGTGCCAGCTCACCTGGGACAAAATACCTTAACTACGAGCAGTACTTC. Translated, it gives CASSPGTKYLNYEQYF.

The CDR3 sequence is CASSMRGARTGDQPQHF. The CDR3 DNA reads as TGTGCCAGTAGTATGAGGGGTGCTAGGACAGGGGATCAGCCCCAGCATTTT. This chain uses TRBV19 with TRBJ1-5; 9 bases fit TRBD1. Germline V lookup: CDR1 LNHDA, CDR2 SQIVND (reference sequence). The CDR3 consists of 17 residues. Trimming at V came to 3 bases and at J to 5 bases, leaving 11 bases not matched to a gene.

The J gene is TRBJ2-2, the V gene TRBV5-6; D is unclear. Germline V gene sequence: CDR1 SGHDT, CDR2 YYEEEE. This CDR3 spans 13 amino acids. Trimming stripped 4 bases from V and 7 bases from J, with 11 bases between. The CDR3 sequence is CASSPRPSGELFF. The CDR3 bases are TGTGCCAGCAGCCCTAGGCCAAGCGGGGAGCTGTTTTTT.

The CDR3 nucleotides read TGTGCCAGCAGTGACAGGAAAGATACGCAGTATTTT. It codes for CASSDRKDTQYF. The rearrangement joins TRBV2 to TRBJ2-3; D is unresolved. Trimming pared 3 bases from V and 5 bases from J, leaving 6 bases between. This CDR3 is 12 amino acids long. Germline CDR1 is SNHLY and CDR2 is FYNNEI.

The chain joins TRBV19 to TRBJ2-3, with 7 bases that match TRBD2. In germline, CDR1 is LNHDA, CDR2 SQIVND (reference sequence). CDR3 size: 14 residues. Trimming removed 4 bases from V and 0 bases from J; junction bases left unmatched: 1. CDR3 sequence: CASSNSGSTDTQYF. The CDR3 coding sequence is TGTGCCAGTAGTAATAGCGGGAGCACAGATACGCAGTATTTT.

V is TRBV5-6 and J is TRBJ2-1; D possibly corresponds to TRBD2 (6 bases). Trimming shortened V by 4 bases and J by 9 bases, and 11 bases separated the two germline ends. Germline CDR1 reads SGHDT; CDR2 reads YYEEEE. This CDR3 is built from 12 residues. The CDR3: CASSMGLAEQFF. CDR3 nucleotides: TGTGCCAGCAGCATGGGACTCGCTGAGCAGTTCTTC.

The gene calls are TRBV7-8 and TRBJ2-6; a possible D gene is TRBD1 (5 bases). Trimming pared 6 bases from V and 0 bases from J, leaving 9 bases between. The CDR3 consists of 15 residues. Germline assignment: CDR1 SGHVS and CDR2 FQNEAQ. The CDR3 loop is CASRLGVSGANVLTF. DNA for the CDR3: TGTGCCAGCAGGCTAGGGGTCTCTGGGGCCAACGTCCTGACTTTC.

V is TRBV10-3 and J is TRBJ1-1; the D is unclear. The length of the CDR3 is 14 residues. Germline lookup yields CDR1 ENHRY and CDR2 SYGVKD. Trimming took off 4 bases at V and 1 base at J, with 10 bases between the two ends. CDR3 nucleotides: TGTGCCATCAGTGGAGGAGACGGGAACACTGAAGCTTTCTTT. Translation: CAISGGDGNTEAFF.

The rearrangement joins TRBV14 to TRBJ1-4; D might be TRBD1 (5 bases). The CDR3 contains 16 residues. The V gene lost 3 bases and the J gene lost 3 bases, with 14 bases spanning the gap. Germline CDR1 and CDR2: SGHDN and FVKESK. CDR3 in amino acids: CASSQVGGVPNEKLFF. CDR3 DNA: TGTGCCAGCAGCCAGGTTGGGGGGGTTCCTAATGAAAAACTGTTTTTT.

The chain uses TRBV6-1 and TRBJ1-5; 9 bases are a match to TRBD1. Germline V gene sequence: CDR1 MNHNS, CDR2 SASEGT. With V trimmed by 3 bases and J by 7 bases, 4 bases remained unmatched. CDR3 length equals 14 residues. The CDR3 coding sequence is TGTGCCAGCAGTGATGGACAGGGGCCCCAGCCCCAGCATTTT. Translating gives CASSDGQGPQPQHF.

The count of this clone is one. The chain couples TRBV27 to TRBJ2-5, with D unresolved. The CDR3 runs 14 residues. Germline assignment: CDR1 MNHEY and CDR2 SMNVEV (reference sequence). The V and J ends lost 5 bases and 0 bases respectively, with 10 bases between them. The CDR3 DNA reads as TGTGCCAGCAGTCCTACGTCAAACCAAGAGACCCAGTACTTC. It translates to CASSPTSNQETQYF.

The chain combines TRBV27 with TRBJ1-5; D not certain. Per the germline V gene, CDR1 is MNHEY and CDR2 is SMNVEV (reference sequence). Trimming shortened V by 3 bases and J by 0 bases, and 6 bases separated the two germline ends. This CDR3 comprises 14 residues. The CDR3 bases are TGTGCCAGCAGTTTGAGCTATAGCAATCAGCCCCAGCATTTT. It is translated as CASSLSYSNQPQHF.

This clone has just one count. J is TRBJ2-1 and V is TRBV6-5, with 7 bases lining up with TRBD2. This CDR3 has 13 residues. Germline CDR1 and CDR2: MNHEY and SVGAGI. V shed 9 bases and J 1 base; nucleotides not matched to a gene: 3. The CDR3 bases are TGTGCCAGAAAGCGGGATTCCTACAATGAGCAGTTCTTC. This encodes CARKRDSYNEQFF.

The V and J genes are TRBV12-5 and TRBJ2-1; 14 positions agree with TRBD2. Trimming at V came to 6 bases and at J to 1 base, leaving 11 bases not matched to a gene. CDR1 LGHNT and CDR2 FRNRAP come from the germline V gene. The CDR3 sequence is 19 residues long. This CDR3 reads CASGPGTSGGQGSYNEQFF. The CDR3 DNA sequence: TGTGCTAGTGGACCGGGGACTAGCGGGGGTCAGGGGTCCTACAATGAGCAGTTCTTC.

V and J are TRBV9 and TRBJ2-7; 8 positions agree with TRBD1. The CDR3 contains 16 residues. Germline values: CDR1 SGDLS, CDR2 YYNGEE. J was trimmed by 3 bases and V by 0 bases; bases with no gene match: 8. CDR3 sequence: CASSVASGTGFYEQYF. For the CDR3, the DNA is TGTGCCAGCAGCGTAGCTTCCGGGACAGGTTTCTACGAGCAGTACTTC.

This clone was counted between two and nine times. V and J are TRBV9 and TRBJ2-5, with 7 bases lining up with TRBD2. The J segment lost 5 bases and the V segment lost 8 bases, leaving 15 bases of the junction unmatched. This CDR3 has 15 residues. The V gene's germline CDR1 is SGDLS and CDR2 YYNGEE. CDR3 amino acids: CASGGEGSRAETQYF. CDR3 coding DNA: TGTGCCAGTGGAGGGGAGGGGTCACGAGCGGAGACCCAGTACTTC.

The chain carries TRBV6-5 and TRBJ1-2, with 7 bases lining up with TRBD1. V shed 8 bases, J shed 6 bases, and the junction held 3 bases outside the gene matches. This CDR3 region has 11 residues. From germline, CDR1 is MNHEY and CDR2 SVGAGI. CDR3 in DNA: TGTGCCAGCTCGACAGGGCATGGCTACACCTTC. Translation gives CASSTGHGYTF.

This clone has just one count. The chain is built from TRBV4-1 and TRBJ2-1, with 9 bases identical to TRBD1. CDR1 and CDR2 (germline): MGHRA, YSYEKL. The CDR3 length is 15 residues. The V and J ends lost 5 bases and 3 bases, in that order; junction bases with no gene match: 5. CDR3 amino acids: CASSGDRAGYNEQFF. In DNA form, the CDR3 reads TGCGCCAGCAGCGGGGACAGGGCGGGCTACAATGAGCAGTTCTTC.

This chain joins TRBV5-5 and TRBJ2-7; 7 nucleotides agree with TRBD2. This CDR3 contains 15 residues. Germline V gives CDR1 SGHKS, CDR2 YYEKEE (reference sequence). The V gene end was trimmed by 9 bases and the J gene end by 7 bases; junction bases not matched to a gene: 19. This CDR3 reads CATQRGEGQLFEQYF. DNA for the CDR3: TGTGCCACTCAACGAGGGGAGGGGCAGTTGTTTGAGCAGTACTTC.

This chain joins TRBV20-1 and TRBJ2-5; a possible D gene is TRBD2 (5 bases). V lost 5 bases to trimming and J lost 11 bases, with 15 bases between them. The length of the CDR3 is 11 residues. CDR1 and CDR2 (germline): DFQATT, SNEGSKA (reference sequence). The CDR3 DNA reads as TGCAGTGCTGACTACAGCTGGGAGCAGTACTTC. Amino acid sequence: CSADYSWEQYF.

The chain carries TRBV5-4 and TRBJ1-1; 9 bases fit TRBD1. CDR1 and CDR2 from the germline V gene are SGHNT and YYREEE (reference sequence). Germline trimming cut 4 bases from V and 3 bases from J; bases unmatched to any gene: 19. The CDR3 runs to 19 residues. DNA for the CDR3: TGTGCCAGCAGCCTCAGGAGGTTTACAGGGGGCCGAGTAGACACTGAAGCTTTCTTT. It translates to CASSLRRFTGGRVDTEAFF.

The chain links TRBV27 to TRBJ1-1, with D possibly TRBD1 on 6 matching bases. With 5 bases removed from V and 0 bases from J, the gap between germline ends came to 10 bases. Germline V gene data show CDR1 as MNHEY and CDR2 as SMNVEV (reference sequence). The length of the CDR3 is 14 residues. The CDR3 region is CASSPGQMNTEAFF. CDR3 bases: TGTGCCAGCAGTCCCGGACAGATGAACACTGAAGCTTTCTTT.

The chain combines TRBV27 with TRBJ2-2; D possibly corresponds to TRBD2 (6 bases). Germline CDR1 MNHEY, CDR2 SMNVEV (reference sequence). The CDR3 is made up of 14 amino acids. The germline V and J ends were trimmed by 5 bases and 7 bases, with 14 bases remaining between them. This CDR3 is CASSIGTPHGELFF. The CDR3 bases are TGTGCCAGCAGTATCGGGACTCCTCACGGGGAGCTGTTTTTT.

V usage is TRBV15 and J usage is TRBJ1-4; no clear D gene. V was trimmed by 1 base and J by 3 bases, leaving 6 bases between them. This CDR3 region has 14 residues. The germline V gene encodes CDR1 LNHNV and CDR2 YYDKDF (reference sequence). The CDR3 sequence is CATSRGRANEKLFF. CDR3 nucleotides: TGTGCCACCAGCAGAGGACGGGCTAATGAAAAACTGTTTTTT.

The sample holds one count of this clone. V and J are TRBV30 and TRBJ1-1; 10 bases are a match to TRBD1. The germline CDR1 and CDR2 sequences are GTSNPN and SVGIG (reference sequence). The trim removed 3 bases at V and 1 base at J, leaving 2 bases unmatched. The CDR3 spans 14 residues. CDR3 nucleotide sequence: TGTGCCTGGAGGACAGGGGGCTCGAACACTGAAGCTTTCTTT. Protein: CAWRTGGSNTEAFF.

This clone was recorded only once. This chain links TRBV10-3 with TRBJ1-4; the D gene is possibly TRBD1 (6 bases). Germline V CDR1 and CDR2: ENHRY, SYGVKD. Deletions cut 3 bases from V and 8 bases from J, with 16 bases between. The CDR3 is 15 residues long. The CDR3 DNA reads TGTGCCATCAGTGAAGGGGAACAGGGTCGGGAAAAACTGTTTTTT. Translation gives CAISEGEQGREKLFF.

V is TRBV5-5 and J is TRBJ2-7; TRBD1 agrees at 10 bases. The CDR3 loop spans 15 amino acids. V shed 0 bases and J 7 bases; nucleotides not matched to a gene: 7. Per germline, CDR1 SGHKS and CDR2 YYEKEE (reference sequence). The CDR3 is CASSLVGDRGWEQYF. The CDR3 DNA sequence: TGTGCCAGCAGCTTGGTTGGGGACAGGGGTTGGGAGCAGTACTTC.